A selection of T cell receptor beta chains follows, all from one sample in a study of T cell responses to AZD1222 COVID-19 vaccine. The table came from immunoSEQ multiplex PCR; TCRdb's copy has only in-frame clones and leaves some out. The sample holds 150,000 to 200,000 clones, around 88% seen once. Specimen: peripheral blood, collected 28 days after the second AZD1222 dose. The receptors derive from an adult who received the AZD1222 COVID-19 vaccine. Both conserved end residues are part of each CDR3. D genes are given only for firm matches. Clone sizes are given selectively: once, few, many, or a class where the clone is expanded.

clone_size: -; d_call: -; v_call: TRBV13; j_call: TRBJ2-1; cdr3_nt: TGTGCCAGCAGCTTAGGTGGGAATGAGCAGTTCTTC; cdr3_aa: CASSLGGNEQFF
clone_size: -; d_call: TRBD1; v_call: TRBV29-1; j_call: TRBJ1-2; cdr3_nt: TGCAGCGCTCGGACAGGACAGGAGCGTGGCTACACCTTC; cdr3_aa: CSARTGQERGYTF
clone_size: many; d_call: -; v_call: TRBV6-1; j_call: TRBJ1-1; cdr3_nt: TGTGCCAGCAGTGAAAAGCGGCTCTTGAACACTGAAGCTTTCTTT; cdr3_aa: CASSEKRLLNTEAFF
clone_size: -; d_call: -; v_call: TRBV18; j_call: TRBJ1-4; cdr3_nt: TGTGCCAGCTCACCACGGAGTGCAACTAATGAAAAACTGTTTTTT; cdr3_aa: CASSPRSATNEKLFF
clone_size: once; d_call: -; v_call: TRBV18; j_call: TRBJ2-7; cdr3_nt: TGTGCCAGCTCACCAGGGACTCACGTCTTCGAGCAGTACTTC; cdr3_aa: CASSPGTHVFEQYF
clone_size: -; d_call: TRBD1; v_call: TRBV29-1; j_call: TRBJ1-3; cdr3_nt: TGCAGCGTTGGACAGGGGGCAGACGGAAACACCATATATTTT; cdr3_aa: CSVGQGADGNTIYF
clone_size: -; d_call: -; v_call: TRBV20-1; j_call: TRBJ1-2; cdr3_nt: TGCAGTGCTCACGGAACCTATGGCTACACCTTC; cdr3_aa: CSAHGTYGYTF
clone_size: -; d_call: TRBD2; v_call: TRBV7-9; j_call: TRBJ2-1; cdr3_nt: TGTGCCAGCAGCTCTACCGGGACTAGGCTTTTCAATGAGCAGTTCTTC; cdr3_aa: CASSSTGTRLFNEQFF
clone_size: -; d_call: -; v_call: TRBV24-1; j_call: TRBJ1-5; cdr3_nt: TGTGCCACCAGTGATATCCAGAGCAATCAGCCCCAGCATTTT; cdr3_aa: CATSDIQSNQPQHF
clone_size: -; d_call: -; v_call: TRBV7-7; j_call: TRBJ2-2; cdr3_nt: TGTGCCAGCAGCTTAAACGGTGGGGGGAACACCGGGGAGCTGTTTTTT; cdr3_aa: CASSLNGGGNTGELFF
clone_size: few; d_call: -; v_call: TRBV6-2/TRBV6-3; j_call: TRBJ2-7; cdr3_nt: TGTGCCAGCAGTTACTCGACGGAGGATAAGGGGTACTTC; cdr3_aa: CASSYSTEDKGYF
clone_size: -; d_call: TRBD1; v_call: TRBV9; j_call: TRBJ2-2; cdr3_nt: TGTGCCAGCAGCGTAGTACAGGGGGCGGGGACCGGGGAGCTGTTTTTT; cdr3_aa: CASSVVQGAGTGELFF
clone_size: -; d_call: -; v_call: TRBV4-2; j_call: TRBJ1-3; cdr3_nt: TGTGCCAGCAGCCAAGCCGGGACGCTAGGAAACACCATATATTTT; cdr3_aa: CASSQAGTLGNTIYF
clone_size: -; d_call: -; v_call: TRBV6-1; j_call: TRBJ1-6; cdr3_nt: TGTGCCAGCAGTGAGGCTCCAGGGAAGGGAAATTCACCCCTCCACTTT; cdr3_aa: CASSEAPGKGNSPLHF
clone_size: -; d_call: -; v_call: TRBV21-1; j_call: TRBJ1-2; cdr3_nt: TGTGCCAGCAGCGGACAGGATCCCGCTAATGGCTACACCTTC; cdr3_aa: CASSGQDPANGYTF
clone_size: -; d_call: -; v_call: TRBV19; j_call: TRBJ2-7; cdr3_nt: TGTGCCAGTAGTAAGACCGCGTTGGAGGAGCAGTACTTC; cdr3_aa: CASSKTALEEQYF
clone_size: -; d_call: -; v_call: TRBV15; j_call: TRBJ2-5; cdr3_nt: TGTGCCACCAGCAGAGATCCGGGACAACAAGAGACCCAGTACTTC; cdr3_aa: CATSRDPGQQETQYF
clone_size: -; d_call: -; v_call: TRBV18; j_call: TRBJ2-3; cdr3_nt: TGTGCCAGCTCACAGTTCGAGTCAGATACGCAGTATTTT; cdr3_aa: CASSQFESDTQYF
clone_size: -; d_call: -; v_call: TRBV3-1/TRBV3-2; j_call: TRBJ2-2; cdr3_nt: TGTGCCAGCAGCCAGGGGGAAACCGGGGAGCTGTTTTTT; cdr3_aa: CASSQGETGELFF
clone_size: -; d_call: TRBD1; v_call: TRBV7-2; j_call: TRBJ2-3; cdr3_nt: TGTGCCAGCAGCCCGAGGGGACAGCCGAGCACAGATACGCAGTATTTT; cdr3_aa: CASSPRGQPSTDTQYF
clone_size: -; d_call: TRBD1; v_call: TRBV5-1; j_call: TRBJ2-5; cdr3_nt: TGCGCCAGCAGCTTGGCCCAGACAGGGGGCCAAGAGACCCAGTACTTC; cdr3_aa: CASSLAQTGGQETQYF
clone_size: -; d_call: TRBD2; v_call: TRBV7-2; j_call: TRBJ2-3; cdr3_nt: TGTGCCAGCAGCCCCCAGGGACTAGCGGGGGGTGGGACGCAGTATTTT; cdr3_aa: CASSPQGLAGGGTQYF
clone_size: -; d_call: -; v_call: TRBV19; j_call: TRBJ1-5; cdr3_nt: TGTGCCAGTAGTAAAGCGCAGAATAGCAATCAGCCCCAGCATTTT; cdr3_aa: CASSKAQNSNQPQHF
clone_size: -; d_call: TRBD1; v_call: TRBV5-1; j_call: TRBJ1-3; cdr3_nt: TGCGCCAGCAGCCTTTCGACAGGGGTGGGGAACACCATATATTTT; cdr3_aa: CASSLSTGVGNTIYF
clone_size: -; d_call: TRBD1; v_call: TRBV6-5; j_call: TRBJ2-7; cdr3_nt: TGTGCCAGCAGCCTATCCGGGACAGGGGGCAACGAGCAGTACTTC; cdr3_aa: CASSLSGTGGNEQYF
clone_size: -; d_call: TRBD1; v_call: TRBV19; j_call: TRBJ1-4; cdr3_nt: TGTGCCAGTAGTAGAACCGGGACAGTAGGTGAAAAACTGTTTTTT; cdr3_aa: CASSRTGTVGEKLFF
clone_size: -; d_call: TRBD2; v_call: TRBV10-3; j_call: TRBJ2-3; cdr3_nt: TGTGCCATCAGTGAAGGGCGGGGGGGCACAGATACGCAGTATTTT; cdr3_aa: CAISEGRGGTDTQYF
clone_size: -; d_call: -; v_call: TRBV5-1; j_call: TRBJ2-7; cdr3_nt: TGCGCCAGCAGCTTGAGTTCTCCCACCAACGAGCAGTACTTC; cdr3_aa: CASSLSSPTNEQYF
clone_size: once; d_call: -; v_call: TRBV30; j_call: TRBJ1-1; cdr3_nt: TGTGCCTGGGGTCGGGGGATGAACACTGAAGCTTTCTTT; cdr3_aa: CAWGRGMNTEAFF
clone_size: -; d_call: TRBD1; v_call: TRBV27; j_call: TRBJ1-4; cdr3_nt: TGTGCCAGCAGTTCGGGACAGACCCTTGAAAAACTGTTTTTT; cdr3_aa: CASSSGQTLEKLFF
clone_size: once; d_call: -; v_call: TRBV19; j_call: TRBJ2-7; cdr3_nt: TGTGCCAGTAGTATATCTAGGGGAGGTTACGAGCAGTACTTC; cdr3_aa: CASSISRGGYEQYF
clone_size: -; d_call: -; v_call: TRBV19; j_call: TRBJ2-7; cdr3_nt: TGTGCCAGTAGTATTGCAGGGAACTACGAGCAGTACTTC; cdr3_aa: CASSIAGNYEQYF
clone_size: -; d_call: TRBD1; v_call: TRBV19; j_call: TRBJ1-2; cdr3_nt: TGTGCCAGTAGTCCAGGGGGGAGCAACTATGGCTACACCTTC; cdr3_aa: CASSPGGSNYGYTF
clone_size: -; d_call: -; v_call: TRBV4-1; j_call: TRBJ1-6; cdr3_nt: TGCGCCAGCAGCCAAAGGGCACTAAGGGAAAATTCACCCCTCCACTTT; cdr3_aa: CASSQRALRENSPLHF
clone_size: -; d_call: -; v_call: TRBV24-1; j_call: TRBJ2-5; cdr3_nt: TGTGCCACCAGTGATGGGGGTTTGAAGACCCAGTACTTC; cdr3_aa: CATSDGGLKTQYF
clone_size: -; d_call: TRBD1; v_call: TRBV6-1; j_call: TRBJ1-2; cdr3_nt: TGTGCCAGCAGTGAAGCAGCAGGGGGCGGTGGCTACACCTTC; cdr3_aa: CASSEAAGGGGYTF
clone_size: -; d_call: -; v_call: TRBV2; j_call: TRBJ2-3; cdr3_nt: TGTGCCAGCAGTGGCGGTAGCTCCAACACAGATACGCAGTATTTT; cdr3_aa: CASSGGSSNTDTQYF
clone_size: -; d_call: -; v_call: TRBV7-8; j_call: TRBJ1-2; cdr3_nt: TGTGCCAGCAGCTCCATTATCACAGGGCGAGGCTACACCTTC; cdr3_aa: CASSSIITGRGYTF
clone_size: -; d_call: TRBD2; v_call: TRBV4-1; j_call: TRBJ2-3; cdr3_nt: TGCGCCAGCAGCCAATTTCAACTAGCGGGGAGCACAGATACGCAGTATTTT; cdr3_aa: CASSQFQLAGSTDTQYF
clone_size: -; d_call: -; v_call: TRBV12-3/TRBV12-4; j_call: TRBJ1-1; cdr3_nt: TGTGCCAGCAGTTTGAGGGGGTCGGGTGAAGCTTTCTTT; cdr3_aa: CASSLRGSGEAFF
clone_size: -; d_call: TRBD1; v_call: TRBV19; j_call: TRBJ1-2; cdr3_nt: TGTGCCAGTAGTACACGGACGACAGGGTCCTATGGCTACACCTTC; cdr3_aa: CASSTRTTGSYGYTF
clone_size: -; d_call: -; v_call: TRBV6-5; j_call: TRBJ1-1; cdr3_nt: TGTGCCAGCAGCTATATACACAGCATGAACACTGAAGCTTTCTTT; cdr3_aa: CASSYIHSMNTEAFF
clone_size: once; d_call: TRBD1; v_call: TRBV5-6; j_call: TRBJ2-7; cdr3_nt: TGTGCCAGCAGCTGGAGACAGGGGAGAGAATGGGAGCAGTACTTC; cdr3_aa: CASSWRQGREWEQYF
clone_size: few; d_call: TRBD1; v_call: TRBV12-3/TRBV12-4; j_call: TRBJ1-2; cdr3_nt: TGTGCCAGCAGTCGGGACAGTATCTATGGCTACACCTTC; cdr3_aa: CASSRDSIYGYTF
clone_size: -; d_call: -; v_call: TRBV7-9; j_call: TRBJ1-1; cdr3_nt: TGTGCCAGCACCTTTGGAGGCTACACTGAAGCTTTCTTT; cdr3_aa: CASTFGGYTEAFF
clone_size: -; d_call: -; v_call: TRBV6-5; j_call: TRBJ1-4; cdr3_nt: TGTGCCACCCGGGGCGGCGATTATCGTGAAAAACTGTTTTTT; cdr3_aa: CATRGGDYREKLFF
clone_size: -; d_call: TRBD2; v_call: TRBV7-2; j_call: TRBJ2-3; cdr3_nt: TGTGCCAGCAGCTTAGAGGGCGGGGGGGGCCGAACAGATACGCAGTATTTT; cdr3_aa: CASSLEGGGGRTDTQYF
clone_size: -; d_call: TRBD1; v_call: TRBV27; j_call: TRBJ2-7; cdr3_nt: TGTGCCAGCAGTTCTTGGACAGGGGGGGGCTACGAGCAGTACTTC; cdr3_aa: CASSSWTGGGYEQYF
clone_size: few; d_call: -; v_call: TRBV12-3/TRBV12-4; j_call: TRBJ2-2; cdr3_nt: TGTGCCAGCAGTGTCTCACAGGGAGGAGGGCTGTTTTTT; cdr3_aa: CASSVSQGGGLFF
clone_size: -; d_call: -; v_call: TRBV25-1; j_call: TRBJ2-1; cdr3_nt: TGTGCCAGCGGACCCGCCAGGAATGAGCAGTTCTTC; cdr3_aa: CASGPARNEQFF
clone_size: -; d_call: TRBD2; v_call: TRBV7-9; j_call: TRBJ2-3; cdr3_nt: TGTGCCAGCAGCTTTAGACTAGCGGGGGAAGATACGCAGTATTTT; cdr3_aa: CASSFRLAGEDTQYF
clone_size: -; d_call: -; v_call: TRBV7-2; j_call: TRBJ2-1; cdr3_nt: TGTGCCAGCAGCTCCGTCGGTGGGGGACTCGACTACAATGAGCAGTTCTTC; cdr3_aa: CASSSVGGGLDYNEQFF
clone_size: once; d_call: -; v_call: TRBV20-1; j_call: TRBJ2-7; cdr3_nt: TGCAGTGCTAGAGATGGGAAAAAGCAGTACTTC; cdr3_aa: CSARDGKKQYF
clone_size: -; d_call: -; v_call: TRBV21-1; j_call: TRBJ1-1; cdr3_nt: TGTGCCAGCAGTGGAGAGGGGGACACTGAAGCTTTCTTT; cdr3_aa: CASSGEGDTEAFF
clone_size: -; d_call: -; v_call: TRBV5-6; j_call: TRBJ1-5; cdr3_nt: TGTGCCAGCAGCTTGGGGGGCGGGGGATTCAATCAGCCCCAGCATTTT; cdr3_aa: CASSLGGGGFNQPQHF
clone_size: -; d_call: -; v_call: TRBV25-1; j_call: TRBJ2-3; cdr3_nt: TGTGCCAGCAGTCCCGGGACGGCGTCTAGCACAGATACGCAGTATTTT; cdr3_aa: CASSPGTASSTDTQYF
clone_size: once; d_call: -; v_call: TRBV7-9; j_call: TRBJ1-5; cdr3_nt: TGTGCCAGCAGCCCCGGGACCACTCTACAACAGCCCCAGCATTTT; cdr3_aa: CASSPGTTLQQPQHF
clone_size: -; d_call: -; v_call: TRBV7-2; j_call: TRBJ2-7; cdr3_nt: TGTGCCAGCACCCCACCCGGGGCAGGGAGCTACGAGCAGTACTTC; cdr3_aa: CASTPPGAGSYEQYF
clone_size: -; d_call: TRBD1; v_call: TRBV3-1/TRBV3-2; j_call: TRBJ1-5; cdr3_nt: TGTGCCAGCAGCCAGACAGGGTCAGGGCAGCCCCAGCATTTT; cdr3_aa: CASSQTGSGQPQHF
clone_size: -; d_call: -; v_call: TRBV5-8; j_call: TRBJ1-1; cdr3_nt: TGTGCCAGCAGCCCGCCGGGAGTGATCACTGAAGCTTTCTTT; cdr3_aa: CASSPPGVITEAFF